This T cell receptor (beta chain) was found in a study of blood T cell repertoires in COVID-19. Study-level background: The United States, Italy and Spain were the sources of the acute and convalescent COVID-19 samples. PBMCs, B-cell-depleted T cells, or T cells provided the cDNA or gDNA that made up the material.

Under the authors' procedure: Reference gene primer amplification in the assay estimated nucleated cell counts. The method was immunoSEQ multiplex PCR; TCRdb's version includes in-frame clones alone and lacks a portion of them. V and J calls and clone size are as listed in that table; D and trimming were resolved from the DNA. The data show about 71,000 clones, about 76% seen once. Germline CDR1 and CDR2: GTSNPN and SVGIG (reference sequence). There are 12 residues in the CDR3. Trimming removed 3 bases from V and 1 base from J, with 6 bases in between. What was sequenced was peripheral blood. This chain links TRBV30 with TRBJ1-1; perhaps TRBD1 as D (5 bases). The clonotype comes from an elderly woman with active or convalescent COVID-19. CDR3 DNA sequence: TGTGCCTGGAGCGGACAGAACACTGAAGCTTTCTTT. Protein sequence: CAWSGQNTEAFF.